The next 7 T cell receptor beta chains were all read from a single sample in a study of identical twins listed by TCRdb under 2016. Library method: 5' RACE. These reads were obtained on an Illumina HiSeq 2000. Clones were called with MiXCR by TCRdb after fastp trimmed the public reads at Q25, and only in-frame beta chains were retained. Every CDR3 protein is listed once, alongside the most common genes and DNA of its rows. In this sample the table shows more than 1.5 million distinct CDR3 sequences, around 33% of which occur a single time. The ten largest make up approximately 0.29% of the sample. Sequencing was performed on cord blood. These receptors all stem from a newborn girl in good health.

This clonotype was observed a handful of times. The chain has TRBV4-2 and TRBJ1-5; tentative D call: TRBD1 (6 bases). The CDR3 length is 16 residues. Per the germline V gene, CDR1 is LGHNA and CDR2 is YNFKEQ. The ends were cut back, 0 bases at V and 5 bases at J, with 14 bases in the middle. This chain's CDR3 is CASSQDHGGQDQPQHF. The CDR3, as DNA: TGTGCCAGCAGCCAAGATCACGGGGGGCAAGATCAGCCCCAGCATTTT.

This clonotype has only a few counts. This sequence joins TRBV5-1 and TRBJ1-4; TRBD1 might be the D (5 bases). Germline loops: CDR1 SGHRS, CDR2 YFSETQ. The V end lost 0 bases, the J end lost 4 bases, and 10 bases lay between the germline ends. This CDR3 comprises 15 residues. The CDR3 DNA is TGCGCCAGCAGCTTGGGATGGGGACTTAATGAAAAACTGTTTTTT. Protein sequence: CASSLGWGLNEKLFF.

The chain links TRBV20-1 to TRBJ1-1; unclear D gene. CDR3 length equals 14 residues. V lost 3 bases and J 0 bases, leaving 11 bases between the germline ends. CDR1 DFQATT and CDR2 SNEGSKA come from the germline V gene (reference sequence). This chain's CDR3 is CSARAGWMNTEAFF. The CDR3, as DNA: TGCAGTGCTAGGGCGGGATGGATGAACACTGAAGCTTTCTTT.

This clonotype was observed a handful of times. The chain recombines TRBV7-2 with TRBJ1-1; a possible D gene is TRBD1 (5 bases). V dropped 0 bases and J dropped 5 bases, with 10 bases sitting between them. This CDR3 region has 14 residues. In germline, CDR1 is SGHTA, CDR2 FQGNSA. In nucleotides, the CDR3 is TGTGCCAGCAGCTTAGCAGGGGCGCCGACTGAAGCTTTCTTT. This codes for CASSLAGAPTEAFF.

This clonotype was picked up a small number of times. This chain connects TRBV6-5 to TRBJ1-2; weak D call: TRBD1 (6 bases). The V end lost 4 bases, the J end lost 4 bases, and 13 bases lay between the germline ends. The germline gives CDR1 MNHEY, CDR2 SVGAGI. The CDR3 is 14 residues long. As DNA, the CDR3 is TGTGCCAGCAGTTCCCACAGGGCGATCTATGGCTACACCTTC. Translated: CASSSHRAIYGYTF.

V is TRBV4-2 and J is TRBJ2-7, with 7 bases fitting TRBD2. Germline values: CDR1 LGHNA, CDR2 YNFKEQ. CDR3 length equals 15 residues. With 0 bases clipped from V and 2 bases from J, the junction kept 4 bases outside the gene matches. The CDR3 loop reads CASSQDEAGPYEQYF. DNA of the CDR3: TGTGCCAGCAGCCAAGATGAAGCGGGGCCCTACGAGCAGTACTTC.

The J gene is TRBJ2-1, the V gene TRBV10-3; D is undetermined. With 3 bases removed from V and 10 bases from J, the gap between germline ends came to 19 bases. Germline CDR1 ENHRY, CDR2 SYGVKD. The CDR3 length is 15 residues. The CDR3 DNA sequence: TGTGCCATCAGTGAAATGATAGTAGGACCCTACGAGCAGTTCTTC. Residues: CAISEMIVGPYEQFF.